A selection of T cell receptor beta chains follows, all from one sample in a study of tumor and adjacent non-tumor tissue in lung cancer. From the multiplex PCR reads, TCRdb called clonotypes with MiXCR, one entry per CDR3 protein. The sample has around 57,000 distinct CDR3 sequences, roughly 57% seen once; the top ten hold under 35%. Sequenced material: distant non-tumor lung tissue. All receptors come from a man in his sixties or seventies with non-small cell lung cancer. The CDR3 runs from the conserved cysteine through the conserved F or W.

cdr3_length,j_call,v_call,cdr3_aa
15,TRBJ1-1,TRBV6-5,CAGSYDLGENTEAFF
13,TRBJ2-7,TRBV11-2,CASSLVQGGGQYF
14,TRBJ2-5,TRBV6-5,CASSLPRVGETQYF
14,TRBJ1-1,TRBV28,CASRAGPENTEAFF
16,TRBJ2-1,TRBV6-5,CASSYSGLAGGNEQFF
14,TRBJ2-3,TRBV4-2,CASSQRATSDTQYF
16,TRBJ1-5,TRBV5-6,CASSFNRGRHNQPQHF
12,TRBJ1-4,TRBV6-5,CASRGVDEKLFF
11,TRBJ2-2,TRBV7-9,CVSSLPQELFF
17,TRBJ2-2,TRBV12-3/TRBV12-4,CASSLGRTGGNTGELFF
14,TRBJ1-2,TRBV28,CASTLYRVHYGYTF
12,TRBJ2-7,TRBV10-3,CATGTWVYGQHF
16,TRBJ1-6,TRBV4-1,CASSQAQGQPSSSLHF
14,TRBJ1-4,TRBV5-6,CASSLTGEGEKLFF
16,TRBJ2-3,TRBV5-1,CASSEEGLRGTVTQYF
15,TRBJ1-6,TRBV12-3/TRBV12-4,CASSLGSSVGSPPHF
15,TRBJ2-3,TRBV6-5,CVSSFRTSRPGTQYF
14,TRBJ2-5,TRBV11-2,CASGLDSLREAQYF
14,TRBJ2-3,TRBV24-1,CATRGEASTDAQYF
18,TRBJ2-2,TRBV4-1,CASSQELAGASGTGELIF
17,TRBJ1-3,TRBV10-3,CAISAMGTGSSGNAIYF
14,TRBJ2-7,TRBV11-2,CASSRYAGNYEQYF
12,TRBJ1-4,TRBV12-3/TRBV12-4,CASARGREEQFF
11,TRBJ2-7,TRBV20-1,CSATPQVEQYF
16,TRBJ2-2,TRBV11-2,CASGLPTVQNTGELFF